Listed here are 20 T cell receptor beta chains from one sample, sequenced in a study of control samples from healthy donors and cancer patients. This table comes from immunoSEQ multiplex PCR, and its TCRdb copy is limited to in-frame clones, with some not included. The data show about 110,000 clones, with approximately 90% seen just once and approximately 15% held by the top ten. Sequencing was performed on blood. All receptors derive from a woman between 50 and 59 years old in good health.

The chain joins TRBV4-1 to TRBJ2-1; D is unresolved. CDR1 and CDR2 from the germline V gene are MGHRA and YSYEKL. Between the trimmed V and J ends, which lost 2 bases and 4 bases, there was a span of 9 bases. There are 14 residues in the CDR3. DNA of the CDR3: TGCGCCAGCAGCCAACCTACGCAGTACAATGAGCAGTTCTTC. It yields the protein CASSQPTQYNEQFF.

This clone was detected a few times. The V and J genes are TRBV5-1 and TRBJ2-3; 10 bases are shared with TRBD2. CDR1 and CDR2 (germline): SGHRS, YFSETQ. The CDR3 runs 16 residues. Trimming removed 3 bases from V and 2 bases from J; junction bases left unmatched: 6. The CDR3 loop reads CASSSSGGVLTDTQYF. The CDR3 region has the DNA TGCGCCAGCAGCTCGAGCGGGGGGGTTCTCACAGATACGCAGTATTTT. Variable domain in full (rest from reference TRBV5-1 and TRBJ2-3): KAGVTQTPRYLIKTRGQQVTLSCSPISGHRSVSWYQQTPGQGLQFLFEYFSETQRNKGNFPGRFSGRQFSNSRSEMNVSTLELGDSALYLCASSSSGGVLTDTQYFGPGTRLTVL.

J is TRBJ1-3 and V is TRBV6-5; tentatively, D is TRBD1 (5 bases). Germline V CDR1 and CDR2: MNHEY, SVGAGI. Trimming removed 0 bases from V and 4 bases from J, with 13 bases in between. The CDR3 sequence is 16 residues long. As DNA, the CDR3 is TGTGCCAGCAGTTACTCCCGTGAGGGGTGGGGAAACACCATATATTTT. Its translation is CASSYSREGWGNTIYF.

Here the CDR3 DNA reads TGTGCCAGCAGCCGCCTCGGACTAGCAACTCTAACCGGGGAGCTGTTTTTT. It translates to CASSRLGLATLTGELFF. This chain joins TRBV7-3 and TRBJ2-2, with 8 positions matching TRBD2. The J segment lost 5 bases and the V segment lost 5 bases, leaving 13 bases of the junction unmatched. Germline CDR1 is SGHTA and CDR2 is FQGTGA. The CDR3 covers 17 residues.

The DNA of the CDR3 is TGTGCCACCACGGGGGGGCTCTCTGGGGCCAACGTCCTGACTTTC. Translated, it gives CATTGGLSGANVLTF. J is TRBJ2-6 and V is TRBV19; 8 bases map to TRBD2. V shed 10 bases and J 0 bases; nucleotides not matched to a gene: 5. There are 15 residues in the CDR3. Germline CDR1 LNHDA, CDR2 SQIVND (reference sequence). Using reference TRBV19 and TRBJ2-6 for the parts outside the CDR3, the full variable domain is DGGITQSPKYLFRKEGQNVTLSCEQNLNHDAMYWYRQDPGQGLRLIYYSQIVNDFQKGDIAEGYSVSREKKESFPLTVTSAQKNPTAFYLCATTGGLSGANVLTFGAGSRLTVL.

V is TRBV12-3 or TRBV12-4 and J is TRBJ2-1; D call uncertain. The V end was cut by 3 bases, the J end by 5 bases, with 8 bases between. The CDR3 contains 13 residues. The CDR3: CASSLGSDNEQFF. The CDR3 nucleotides are TGTGCCAGCAGTTTGGGGTCCGACAATGAGCAGTTCTTC.

The rearrangement uses TRBV4-1 and TRBJ1-1; TRBD1 is a possible D gene (6 bases). The germline CDR1 and CDR2 sequences are MGHRA and YSYEKL. V lost 2 bases to trimming and J lost 1 base, with 11 bases between them. The CDR3 runs to 15 residues. The CDR3 sequence is CASSQMGAQNTEAFF. CDR3 DNA: TGCGCCAGCAGCCAAATGGGGGCGCAGAACACTGAAGCTTTCTTT.

The chain has TRBV10-3 and TRBJ2-3; D not resolved. Germline values: CDR1 ENHRY, CDR2 SYGVKD. V lost 6 bases and J lost 2, with 9 bases in between. The CDR3 is 13 amino acids. The CDR3 nucleotides read TGTGCCATCAGCGCCCTCTCCACAGATACGCAGTATTTT. Translation: CAISALSTDTQYF.

A single count supports this clone. The chain employs TRBV19 and TRBJ2-5; 8 bases line up with TRBD1. Germline CDR1 LNHDA, CDR2 SQIVND (reference sequence). V lost 6 bases, J lost 5 bases, and 2 bases stayed unmatched. This CDR3 spans 12 amino acids. DNA of the CDR3: TGTGCCAGTAGCCAGGGGGCGGAGACCCAGTACTTC. The encoded protein is CASSQGAETQYF. Combining the CDR3 with reference TRBV19 and TRBJ2-5 gives the whole variable domain DGGITQSPKYLFRKEGQNVTLSCEQNLNHDAMYWYRQDPGQGLRLIYYSQIVNDFQKGDIAEGYSVSREKKESFPLTVTSAQKNPTAFYLCASSQGAETQYFGPGTRLLVL.

CDR3 DNA: TGTGCCAGCTCAAGGGGACAGCTCAATGAAAAACTGTTTTTT. Residues: CASSRGQLNEKLFF. This chain links TRBV18 with TRBJ1-4; 7 bases fit TRBD1. Germline V gene data show CDR1 as KGHSH and CDR2 as LQKENI. V lost 5 bases and J lost 5; bases outside the gene matches: 5. The CDR3 runs 14 residues.

The chain uses TRBV27 and TRBJ2-5; 13 positions agree with TRBD2. The CDR3 contains 16 residues. In germline, CDR1 is MNHEY, CDR2 SMNVEV (reference sequence). J was trimmed by 5 bases and V by 6 bases; bases with no gene match: 9. CDR3 sequence (DNA): TGTGCCAGCAGACCGACTAGCGGGAGGTACTGGGAGACCCAGTACTTC. Translating it yields CASRPTSGRYWETQYF.

The V call is TRBV11-3, the J call TRBJ2-1, with a weak D call TRBD2 (6 bases). CDR1 and CDR2 (germline): SGHNT, YENEEA. This CDR3 contains 14 residues. V dropped 2 bases and J dropped 5 bases, with 10 bases sitting between them. Here the CDR3 reads CASSLRRDHNEQFF. The CDR3 DNA reads as TGTGCCAGCAGCTTAAGGCGGGACCACAATGAGCAGTTCTTC.

The chain couples TRBV6-5 to TRBJ2-7; 7 bases fit TRBD1. The CDR3 runs to 12 residues. Germline loops: CDR1 MNHEY, CDR2 SVGAGI. J was trimmed by 3 bases and V by 6 bases; bases with no gene match: 2. The chain's CDR3 is CASSRDSYEQYF. CDR3 bases: TGTGCCAGCAGCAGGGACAGCTACGAGCAGTACTTC.

V usage is TRBV5-1 and J usage is TRBJ2-1, with 13 bases that match TRBD2. With 4 bases clipped from V and 5 bases from J, the junction kept 3 bases outside the gene matches. This CDR3 comprises 15 residues. CDR1 is SGHRS, CDR2 YFSETQ, per germline. In DNA form, the CDR3 reads TGCGCCAGCAGCCCAACTAGCGGGAGGGACAATGAGCAGTTCTTC. Its protein is CASSPTSGRDNEQFF.

J is TRBJ2-1 and V is TRBV24-1, with 9 bases matching TRBD1. V was pared by 4 bases and J by 1 base, with 4 bases of the junction left unmatched. Germline-derived CDR1 and CDR2 are KGHDR and SFDVKD. The CDR3 is 16 amino acids. CDR3 in DNA: TGTGCCACCAGTGAAACAGGGGGCGCGTCCTACAATGAGCAGTTCTTC. Translation: CATSETGGASYNEQFF.

This rearrangement joins TRBV6-5 to TRBJ1-1, with no clear D. The CDR3 contains 15 residues. Germline-derived CDR1 and CDR2 are MNHEY and SVGAGI. V lost 6 bases and J 7 bases, leaving 21 bases between the germline ends. The CDR3 protein is CASRTPDGRTSEAFF. CDR3 DNA: TGTGCCAGCAGAACCCCGGACGGGAGAACAAGTGAAGCTTTCTTT.

V is TRBV2 and J is TRBJ1-5; 10 bases agree with TRBD1. The J segment lost 4 bases and the V segment lost 8 bases, leaving 11 bases of the junction unmatched. The CDR3 totals 16 residues. The germline CDR1 and CDR2 sequences are SNHLY and FYNNEI. CDR3 bases: TGTGCCAGCGGGAGACAGGGGGCCCTACCTAATCAGCCCCAGCATTTT. Amino acids: CASGRQGALPNQPQHF.

The V gene is TRBV7-9, the J gene TRBJ2-1; 7 nucleotides match TRBD1. Looked up from germline, CDR1 is SEHNR and CDR2 is FQNEAQ (reference sequence). The V and J ends lost 2 bases and 2 bases, in that order; junction bases with no gene match: 6. The CDR3 contains 16 residues. CDR3 coding DNA: TGTGCCAGCAGCTTAACGACAGGGAGAGCCTACAATGAGCAGTTCTTC. Translating gives CASSLTTGRAYNEQFF.

The chain employs TRBV29-1 and TRBJ1-4; weak D call: TRBD1 (5 bases). CDR1 SQVTM and CDR2 ANQGSEA come from the germline V gene. Trimming removed 3 bases at V and 8 bases at J, with 13 bases between. The CDR3 has 13 residues. Here the CDR3 DNA reads TGCAGCGTTGAGGTGACACGGGACGAAAAACTGTTTTTT. The encoded protein is CSVEVTRDEKLFF. Based on the CDR3 plus reference TRBV29-1 and TRBJ1-4, the full variable domain is SAVISQKPSRDICQRGTSLTIQCQVDSQVTMMFWYRQQPGQSLTLIATANQGSEATYESGFVIDKFPISRPNLTFSTLTVSNMSPEDSSIYLCSVEVTRDEKLFFGSGTQLSVL.

The chain uses TRBV5-6 and TRBJ1-5; a weak D match, TRBD1 (5 bases). The CDR3 has 12 amino acids. V lost 6 bases, J lost 7 bases, and 11 bases lay in between. The germline gives CDR1 SGHDT, CDR2 YYEEEE. In DNA form, the CDR3 reads TGTGCCAGCAACCTATGGGGGCAGCCCCAGCATTTT. Its protein product is CASNLWGQPQHF.